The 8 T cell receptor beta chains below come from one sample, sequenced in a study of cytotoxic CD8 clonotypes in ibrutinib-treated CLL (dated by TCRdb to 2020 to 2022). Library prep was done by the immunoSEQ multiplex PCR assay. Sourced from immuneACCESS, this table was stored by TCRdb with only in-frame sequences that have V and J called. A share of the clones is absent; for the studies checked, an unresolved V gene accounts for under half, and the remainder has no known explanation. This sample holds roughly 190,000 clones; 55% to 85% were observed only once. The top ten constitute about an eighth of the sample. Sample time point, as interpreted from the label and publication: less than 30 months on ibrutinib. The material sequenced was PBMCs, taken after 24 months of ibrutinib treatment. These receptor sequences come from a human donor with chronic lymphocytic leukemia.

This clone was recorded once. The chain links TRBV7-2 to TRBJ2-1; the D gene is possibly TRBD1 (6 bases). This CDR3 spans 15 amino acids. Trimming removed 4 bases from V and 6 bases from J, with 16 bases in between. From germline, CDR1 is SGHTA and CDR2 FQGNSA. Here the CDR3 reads CASSSTGTSANEQFF. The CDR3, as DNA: TGTGCCAGCAGCTCGACAGGCACTTCAGCCAATGAGCAGTTCTTC.

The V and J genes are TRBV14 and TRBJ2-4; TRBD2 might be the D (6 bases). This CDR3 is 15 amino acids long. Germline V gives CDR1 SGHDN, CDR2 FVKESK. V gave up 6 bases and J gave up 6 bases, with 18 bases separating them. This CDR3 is CASSNIGREANIQYF. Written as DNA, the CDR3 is TGTGCCAGCAGTAATATTGGGCGGGAAGCAAACATTCAGTACTTC.

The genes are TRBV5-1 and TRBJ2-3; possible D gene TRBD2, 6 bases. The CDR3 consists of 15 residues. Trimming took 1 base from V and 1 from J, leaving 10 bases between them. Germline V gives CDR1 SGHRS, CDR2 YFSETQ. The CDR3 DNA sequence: TGCGCCAGCAGCTTGAGCGGGTTGGGCACAGATACGCAGTATTTT. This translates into CASSLSGLGTDTQYF. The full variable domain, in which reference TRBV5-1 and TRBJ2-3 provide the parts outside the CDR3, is KAGVTQTPRYLIKTRGQQVTLSCSPISGHRSVSWYQQTPGQGLQFLFEYFSETQRNKGNFPGRFSGRQFSNSRSEMNVSTLELGDSALYLCASSLSGLGTDTQYFGPGTRLTVL.

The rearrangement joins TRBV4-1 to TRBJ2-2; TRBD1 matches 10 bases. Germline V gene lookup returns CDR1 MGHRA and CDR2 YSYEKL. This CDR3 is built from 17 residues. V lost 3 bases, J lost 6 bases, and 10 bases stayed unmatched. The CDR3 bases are TGCGCCAGCAGCCAGCCGGGGACAGGGGTTCGCGCCGGGGAGCTGTTTTTT. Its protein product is CASSQPGTGVRAGELFF.

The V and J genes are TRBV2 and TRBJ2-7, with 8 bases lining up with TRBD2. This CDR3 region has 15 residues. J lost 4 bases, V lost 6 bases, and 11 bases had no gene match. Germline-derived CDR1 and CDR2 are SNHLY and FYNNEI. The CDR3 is CASRGYAGGGYEQYF. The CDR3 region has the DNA TGTGCCAGCAGAGGCTATGCGGGAGGTGGGTACGAGCAGTACTTC.

CDR3 in amino acids: CASSSRLAPYNEQFF. CDR3 coding DNA: TGTGCCAGCAGCTCCAGACTAGCCCCATACAATGAGCAGTTCTTC. The chain couples TRBV13 to TRBJ2-1; 7 bases are a match to TRBD2. Germline V gives CDR1 PRHDT, CDR2 FYEKMQ (reference sequence). The CDR3 spans 15 residues. The V and J ends lost 4 bases and 4 bases, in that order; junction bases with no gene match: 7.

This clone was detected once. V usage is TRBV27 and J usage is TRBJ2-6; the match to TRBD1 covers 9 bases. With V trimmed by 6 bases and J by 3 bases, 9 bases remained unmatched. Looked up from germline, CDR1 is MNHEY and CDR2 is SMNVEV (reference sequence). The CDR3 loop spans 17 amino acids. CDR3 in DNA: TGTGCCAGCAGCCGGACAGGGGCCTCAAGTGGGGCCAACGTCCTGACTTTC. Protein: CASSRTGASSGANVLTF.

CDR3 sequence reads: CASSRSGVPEETQYF. CDR3 DNA sequence: TGTGCCAGCAGCCGGTCGGGAGTTCCGGAAGAGACCCAGTACTTC. The genes are TRBV7-3 and TRBJ2-5; D might be TRBD2 (6 bases). CDR1 SGHTA and CDR2 FQGTGA come from the germline V gene. This CDR3 spans 15 amino acids. Deletions cut 5 bases from V and 3 bases from J, with 16 bases between.